Presented here are 14 T cell receptor beta chains from one specimen sequenced in a study of shared clonotypes between healthy human individuals. The method was immunoSEQ multiplex PCR; TCRdb's version includes in-frame clones alone and lacks a portion of them. The sample has 950,000 to 1,300,000 clones; approximately 72% are singletons. Source material: memory CD4+ T cells sorted from blood. Subset defined: CD45RA-negative fraction. All receptors derive from a man aged 18 to 35 in good health.

This clone was seen just once. This chain connects TRBV28 to TRBJ2-3; D could derive from TRBD1 or TRBD2 (5 bases each). The CDR3 runs to 14 residues. Germline CDR1 MDHEN, CDR2 SYDVKM. Trimming cost V 1 base and J 4 bases, with 9 bases left between them. CDR3 nucleotides: TGTGCCAGCAGTTTATCTGGGGACGCAGATACGCAGTATTTT. It is translated as CASSLSGDADTQYF. Variable domain in full (rest from reference TRBV28 and TRBJ2-3): DVKVTQSSRYLVKRTGEKVFLECVQDMDHENMFWYRQDPGLGLRLIYFSYDVKMKEKGDIPEGYSVSREKKERFSLILESASTNQTSMYLCASSLSGDADTQYFGPGTRLTVL.

In its sample, this clone was seen once. The rearrangement joins TRBV11-3 to TRBJ2-5; 10 bases line up with TRBD1. Germline CDR1 and CDR2: SGHNT and YENEEA. There are 16 residues in the CDR3. Trimming removed 0 bases from V and 4 bases from J; junction bases left unmatched: 5. This chain's CDR3 is CASSLDSGQGGETQYF. The CDR3 DNA reads as TGTGCCAGCAGCTTAGATTCCGGACAGGGGGGAGAGACCCAGTACTTC.

This clone turned up a few times. V and J are TRBV5-4 and TRBJ1-1, with D maybe TRBD1 (5 bases). The CDR3 covers 14 residues. V was shortened by 1 base and J by 7 bases, with 14 bases between the two germline ends. Germline loops: CDR1 SGHNT, CDR2 YYREEE (reference sequence). CDR3 sequence: CASSLSGSLNEAFF. Written as DNA, the CDR3 is TGTGCCAGCAGCTTGTCAGGGTCTCTGAATGAAGCTTTCTTT.

About this clone itself: The same CDR3 can be traced to other DNA sequences in this sample. The rearrangement joins TRBV27 to TRBJ2-7, with 7 bases lining up with TRBD1. The CDR3 extends over 14 amino acids. Germline lookup yields CDR1 MNHEY and CDR2 SMNVEV (reference sequence). The ends lost 6 bases at V and 13 bases at J; junction bases unmatched: 18. CDR3 protein: CASSQMLGQRTQYF. CDR3 bases: TGTGCCAGCAGCCAAATGCTGGGACAGCGCACGCAATACTTC.

The rearrangement uses TRBV4-3 and TRBJ2-1, with 9 bases identical to TRBD2. With 2 bases clipped from V and 5 bases from J, the junction kept 4 bases outside the gene matches. Germline values: CDR1 LGHNA, CDR2 YSLEER. CDR3 length: 15 residues. The CDR3 DNA reads TGCGCCAGCAGCCAACGGGCGGGGGGGAACAATGAGCAGTTCTTC. This encodes CASSQRAGGNNEQFF.

The V gene is TRBV5-1, the J gene TRBJ2-1, with 8 bases aligning to TRBD1. Germline loops: CDR1 SGHRS, CDR2 YFSETQ. CDR3 size: 16 residues. V shed 0 bases and J 1 base; nucleotides not matched to a gene: 3. CDR3 sequence: CASSLVQGGSYNEQFF. The DNA for the CDR3 is TGCGCCAGCAGCTTGGTACAGGGGGGTTCCTACAATGAGCAGTTCTTC.

The chain combines TRBV7-9 with TRBJ2-7; perhaps TRBD2 as D (5 bases). CDR3 length equals 16 residues. Germline lookup yields CDR1 SEHNR and CDR2 FQNEAQ (reference sequence). V was clipped by 5 bases and J by 3 bases, with 20 bases between them. The CDR3 spells CASSRGLERRNYEQYF. The CDR3 nucleotides read TGTGCCAGCAGCAGAGGGTTAGAAAGGAGGAACTACGAGCAGTACTTC. The complete variable domain, with remaining parts taken from reference TRBV7-9 and TRBJ2-7, reads DTGVSQNPRHKITKRGQNVTFRCDPISEHNRLYWYRQTLGQGPEFLTYFQNEAQLEKSRLLSDRFSAERPKGSFSTLEIQRTEQGDSAMYLCASSRGLERRNYEQYFGPGTRLTVT.

The chain is built from TRBV18 and TRBJ1-3; no clear D. There are 14 residues in the CDR3. The germline V gene encodes CDR1 KGHSH and CDR2 LQKENI. The V gene lost 4 bases and the J gene lost 1 base, with 8 bases spanning the gap. CDR3 in amino acids: CASSLMGSGNTIYF. The DNA of the CDR3 is TGTGCCAGCTCACTGATGGGATCTGGAAACACCATATATTTT. Drawing the rest from reference TRBV18 and TRBJ1-3, the complete variable domain is NAGVMQNPRHLVRRRGQEARLRCSPMKGHSHVYWYRQLPEEGLKFMVYLQKENIIDESGMPKERFSAEFPKEGPSILRIQQVVRGDSAAYFCASSLMGSGNTIYFGEGSWLTVV.

This chain connects TRBV28 to TRBJ2-7, with D possibly called TRBD1 or TRBD2 (5 bases each). V was shortened by 8 bases and J by 2 bases, with 13 bases between the two germline ends. Germline-derived CDR1 and CDR2 are MDHEN and SYDVKM. This CDR3 region has 13 residues. The CDR3, as DNA: TGTGCCAGCGGTGATGGGGGTACCTACGAGCAGTACTTC. It yields the protein CASGDGGTYEQYF. Full variable domain (missing parts from reference TRBV28 and TRBJ2-7): DVKVTQSSRYLVKRTGEKVFLECVQDMDHENMFWYRQDPGLGLRLIYFSYDVKMKEKGDIPEGYSVSREKKERFSLILESASTNQTSMYLCASGDGGTYEQYFGPGTRLTVT.

This chain uses TRBV6-1 with TRBJ2-3; D gene unclear. The germline V gene encodes CDR1 MNHNS and CDR2 SASEGT. V was pared by 3 bases and J by 2 bases, with 9 bases between. The CDR3 length is 14 residues. In DNA form, the CDR3 reads TGTGCCAGCAGTGATATCGGTTTCACAGATACGCAGTATTTT. Translated, it gives CASSDIGFTDTQYF.

CDR3 region: CASSPPRGLVNGYTF. CDR3 sequence (DNA): TGTGCCAGCAGCCCACCTCGGGGGCTCGTAAATGGCTACACCTTC. The chain joins TRBV7-9 to TRBJ1-2; maybe TRBD1 (6 bases). Germline CDR1 reads SEHNR; CDR2 reads FQNEAQ (reference sequence). V was shortened by 5 bases and J by 6 bases, with 19 bases between the two germline ends. The CDR3 loop spans 15 amino acids.

This clone showed up just a few times. The chain joins TRBV14 to TRBJ1-4; D is undetermined. The CDR3 length is 15 residues. Looked up from germline, CDR1 is SGHDN and CDR2 is FVKESK. V lost 1 base, J lost 8 bases, and 14 bases lay in between. The CDR3 bases are TGTGCCAGCAGCCAAGTATCTGCGAGAGGGGAAAAACTGTTTTTT. It specifies CASSQVSARGEKLFF.

The V and J genes are TRBV19 and TRBJ2-4, with TRBD1 identical over 7 bases. Germline loops: CDR1 LNHDA, CDR2 SQIVND (reference sequence). The CDR3 has 17 amino acids. Trimming took 6 bases from V and 1 from J; bases not matched to a gene: 12. The CDR3 reads CASRVGGAISAKNIQYF. In DNA, the CDR3 is TGTGCCAGTAGGGTAGGGGGCGCGATCTCTGCCAAAAACATTCAGTACTTC.

The chain links TRBV6-5 to TRBJ1-6, with D hard to call. This CDR3 has 16 residues. The V gene lost 0 bases and the J gene lost 9 bases, with 15 bases spanning the gap. Germline assignment: CDR1 MNHEY and CDR2 SVGAGI. As DNA, the CDR3 is TGTGCCAGCAGTTACTCGCCATCTCAGAGTGGTTCACCCCTCCACTTT. It specifies CASSYSPSQSGSPLHF.